Listed below are T cell receptor beta chains from one sample, sequenced in a study of control samples from healthy donors and cancer patients. Assay used: immunoSEQ multiplex PCR; TCRdb lists only in-frame clones, some missing. The sample has about 130,000 clones, about 92% seen once. The sequencing sample was made of PBMCs. All receptors come from a man over 45 with head and neck cancer. CDR3s leave out the opening cysteine and the closing phenylalanine or tryptophan. A D gene is named only where the DNA matches it firmly. Clone size is shown for a subset of rows, as once, few, many or a class of expanded clone.

d_call v_call clone_size cdr3_aa
NA TRBV28 NA ASRPGTVDYGYT
NA TRBV19 NA ASSILRANEKLF
TRBD1 TRBV7-3 NA ASSLEPGQVYEQY
NA TRBV9 once ASNRRGDFITDTQY
NA TRBV7-9 NA ASSEGGYT
NA TRBV7-9 NA ASSLVPGFSNSPLH
TRBD2 TRBV18 NA ASSQGSGAHTGELF
NA TRBV9 NA ASSVFQAGDGAF
NA TRBV9 NA ASSSRLGNVQY
NA TRBV5-4 NA ASSMGGGADPYNEQF
NA TRBV6-2/TRBV6-3 NA ASSYPSGGGSTGELF
NA TRBV7-9 once ASSSTPGQFNYGYT
NA TRBV4-2 NA ASSQGRLASEETQY
NA TRBV30 once ACLQGSYEQY
NA TRBV21-1 NA ASSKGKGRWDRDYEQY
NA TRBV5-5 NA ASSLGFSSAGTEAF
NA TRBV3-1/TRBV3-2 NA ASGQETQY
NA TRBV12-3/TRBV12-4 once ASSPTEINGYT
NA TRBV4-3 NA ASSQKGDYGYT
NA TRBV9 NA ASSVVDGRLGYT
NA TRBV6-5 NA ASSSGYSNQPQH
TRBD2 TRBV6-4 NA ASSDSKVREGRIQGSYEQY
TRBD1 TRBV5-1 NA ASKGGRTGAYEQY
TRBD2 TRBV27 NA ASSLGQGGEQF
NA TRBV5-1 NA ASSFSSSATEQY
NA TRBV3-1/TRBV3-2 NA ASSHIADPIAKNIQY
TRBD1 TRBV28 NA ASSRYGTGPAPQH
NA TRBV4-2 NA ASSQDRTNEKLF
NA TRBV6-5 NA ASSSVGETQY
TRBD1 TRBV10-3 NA AISASTGRYGYT
NA TRBV12-3/TRBV12-4 NA ASILSGANVLT
NA TRBV30 once AWSVEYGYREKLF
NA TRBV27 NA ASNPPGRGTEAF
TRBD2 TRBV5-1 NA ASSLVAGTSYNEQF
NA TRBV1 NA TSSQAHLGTVNTEAF
TRBD1 TRBV7-2 NA ASSLWDSYNQPQH
TRBD2 TRBV6-2/TRBV6-3 NA ASSTTSGGYEQY
NA TRBV28 NA ASSSTGETIY
NA TRBV6-2/TRBV6-3 NA ASSYGNSGANVLT
TRBD1 TRBV6-4 NA ASRPQGASAEAF
NA TRBV5-1 NA ASSLGGSSGNTIY
NA TRBV11-2 NA ASSLVPGDQETQY
NA TRBV10-3 NA AISGLFGARDTGELF
NA TRBV5-1 once ASSLGAAYNEQF
TRBD1 TRBV12-5 NA ASGLGQGQAF
TRBD1 TRBV24-1 NA ATSDPGQGPGELF
NA TRBV25-1 NA ASSPGGGGRTEAF
NA TRBV4-3 once ASSLSIREVDYGYT
NA TRBV6-4 NA ASSDGGAGTDTQY
NA TRBV23-1 NA ASSQSRGQGGYT
NA TRBV7-6 NA ASSLAKGAVRNEQF
NA TRBV18 NA ASNQGQETQY
TRBD1 TRBV7-3 NA ASSLTGTGSRDTEAF